The TCR beta chain under discussion was sequenced for a study of Graves' ophthalmopathy and Graves' hyperthyroidism. The TCR beta CDR3 regions underwent amplification from RNA transcripts. HTBI primers were employed in first-round RT-PCR, then a second-round multiplex PCR followed. A single record per CDR3 protein comes from TCRdb applying MiXCR to the multiplex PCR reads. Of roughly 400,000 distinct CDR3 sequences in the sample, just over 15% are singletons; the top ten hold around 7%. Study-wide findings and caveats: Prediction of ophthalmopathy progression reached around 70% sensitivity and approximately 75% specificity. Ophthalmopathy was separated from stable hyperthyroidism by a 13-signature model with 87.88% sensitivity and roughly 81% specificity.

Serum thyroxine and TRAb, along with clinical symptoms, thyroid ultrasound and orbital computed tomography, were what diagnosis relied on. This clonotype was observed at least ten times. Its specificity is not known. This sequence originates from a woman under 30 with stable Graves' hyperthyroidism. The sample was peripheral blood.

In nucleotides, the CDR3 is TGTGCCAGCAGCGCCGGACAGGGAGGACATTCTCAGCCCCAGCATTTT. Encoded protein: CASSAGQGGHSQPQHF. The rearrangement joins TRBV2 to TRBJ1-5; 8 bases line up with TRBD1. J gave up 6 bases and V 6 bases, and 13 bases lay outside the gene matches. The CDR3 length is 16 residues. Germline V gene data show CDR1 as SNHLY and CDR2 as FYNNEI.